This T cell receptor beta chain is from a study of blood T cell repertoires in COVID-19. How the authors handled the data: Amplification with reference gene primers provided the estimates of nucleated cell counts. This table comes from immunoSEQ multiplex PCR, and its TCRdb copy is limited to in-frame clones, with some not included. V and J calls and clone size are those listed in that table; D and trimming were worked out from the DNA. This sample has under 200,000 clones, with 87% found just once. Ages ranged from about 18 to 89 years, with residence in some 25 US areas. Researchers sorted participants into cohorts using their self-reported clinical history. Before being deemed recovered, Cohort 3 donors had two negative PCRs, clearance, or symptom resolution. This TCR was sampled from a woman aged 45 to 65 who had recovered from COVID-19. The sequenced sample was PBMCs or T cells enriched from blood (not recorded which).

This CDR3 is CASSLGQGWFGYTF. Here the CDR3 DNA reads TGTGCCAGCAGCTTAGGACAGGGGTGGTTTGGCTACACCTTC. The rearrangement links TRBV11-2 to TRBJ1-2; 8 bases match TRBD1. This CDR3 has 14 residues. From germline, CDR1 is SGHAT and CDR2 FQNNGV. V gave up 1 base and J gave up 7 bases; unmatched junction bases: 5. The whole variable domain, filled in from reference TRBV11-2 and TRBJ1-2, reads EAGVAQSPRYKIIEKRQSVAFWCNPISGHATLYWYQQILGQGPKLLIQFQNNGVVDDSQLPKDRFSAERLKGVDSTLKIQPAKLEDSAVYLCASSLGQGWFGYTFGSGTRLTVV.